This is a list of T cell receptor beta chains from one sample in a study of identical twins' blood T cells. In TCRdb, the 5' RACE reads were re-called with MiXCR into one record per CDR3 protein. The table shows a few hundred thousand distinct CDR3 sequences, with 28% occurring only once. The specimen was PBMCs. The receptors derive from a woman between 18 and 49 years old in good health. Each CDR3 is given with its conserved first and last residue. D genes are given only for firm matches. Size tells how often a clone was seen (once, few, many) or the class of an expanded clone, and some rows leave it out.

clone size	V gene	D gene	J gene	CDR3 DNA	CDR3 protein
.	TRBV29-1	.	TRBJ2-1	TGCAGCGTCCCGAAGAGCTCCTACAATGAGCAGTTCTTC	CSVPKSSYNEQFF
many	TRBV18	.	TRBJ1-1	TGTGCCAGCTCACCAAGCGGAGACACTGAAGCTTTCTTT	CASSPSGDTEAFF
.	TRBV3-1	.	TRBJ1-3	TGTGCCAGCAGCCAACCTCCGGGGAGAAGCACCATATATTTT	CASSQPPGRSTIYF
.	TRBV6-6	.	TRBJ2-2	TGTGCCAGCAGTTACCCGCCCCACAACACCGGGGAGCTGTTTTTT	CASSYPPHNTGELFF
.	TRBV10-3	.	TRBJ1-4	TGTGCCACCCGGGACTTGAATGAAAAACTGTTTTTT	CATRDLNEKLFF
few	TRBV20-1	TRBD2	TRBJ2-5	TGCAGTGCTAGGACTAGCGGGAGTGTGAGGAGGACCCAGTACTTC	CSARTSGSVRRTQYF
.	TRBV5-1	.	TRBJ1-2	TGCGCCAGCAGCTTGTTGGTAGACTATGGCTACACCTTC	CASSLLVDYGYTF
.	TRBV5-1	.	TRBJ1-1	TGCTCCACCGCCGCAGATATGAACACTGAAGCTTTCTTT	CSTAADMNTEAFF
few	TRBV14	TRBD1	TRBJ1-1	TGTGCCGGCAGCCGGACAGGGGACGTTGAAGCTTTCTTT	CAGSRTGDVEAFF
.	TRBV10-3	.	TRBJ2-3	TGTGCCTCCGGGGGTTTGGGAAGAACAGATACGCAGTATTTT	CASGGLGRTDTQYF
few	TRBV6-6	.	TRBJ1-2	TGTGCCAGCAGTCAGTCCTATGGCTACACCTTC	CASSQSYGYTF
few	TRBV12-3/TRBV12-4	TRBD2	TRBJ2-3	TGTGCCAGCAGTTTCAGGACTAGCAGTACAGATACGCAGTATTTT	CASSFRTSSTDTQYF
few	TRBV7-2	.	TRBJ1-5	TGTGCCAGCAGCTTAGAGCCGGGGAGTAATCAGCCCCAGCATTTT	CASSLEPGSNQPQHF
.	TRBV7-9	.	TRBJ1-1	TGTGCCAGCAGCTTAGCACTCCCGGACACTGAAGCTTTCTTT	CASSLALPDTEAFF
many	TRBV5-1	.	TRBJ2-3	TGCGCCAGCAGAGAGGACAGCACAGATACGCAGTATTTT	CASREDSTDTQYF
.	TRBV3-1	.	TRBJ1-3	TGTGCCAGCAGCCAAGGGGGGGACATACGAAACACCATATATTTT	CASSQGGDIRNTIYF